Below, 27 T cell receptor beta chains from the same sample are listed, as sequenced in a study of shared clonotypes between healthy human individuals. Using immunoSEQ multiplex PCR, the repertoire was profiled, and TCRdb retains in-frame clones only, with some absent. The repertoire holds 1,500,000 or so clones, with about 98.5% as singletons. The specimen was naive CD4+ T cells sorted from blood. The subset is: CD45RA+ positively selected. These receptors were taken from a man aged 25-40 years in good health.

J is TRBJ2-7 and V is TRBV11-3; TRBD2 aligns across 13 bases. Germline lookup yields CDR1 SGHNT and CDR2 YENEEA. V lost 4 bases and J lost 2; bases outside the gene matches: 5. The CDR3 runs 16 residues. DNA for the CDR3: TGTGCCAGCAGCTACTCCGGGACTAGCGGGACCTACGAGCAGTACTTC. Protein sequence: CASSYSGTSGTYEQYF.

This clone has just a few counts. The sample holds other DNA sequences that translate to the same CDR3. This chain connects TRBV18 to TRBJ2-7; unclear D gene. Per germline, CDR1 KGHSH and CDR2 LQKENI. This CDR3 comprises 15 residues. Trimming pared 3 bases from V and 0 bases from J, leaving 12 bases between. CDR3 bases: TGTGCCAGCTCACCTTCAAGGGATTACTCCTACGAGCAGTACTTC. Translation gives CASSPSRDYSYEQYF.

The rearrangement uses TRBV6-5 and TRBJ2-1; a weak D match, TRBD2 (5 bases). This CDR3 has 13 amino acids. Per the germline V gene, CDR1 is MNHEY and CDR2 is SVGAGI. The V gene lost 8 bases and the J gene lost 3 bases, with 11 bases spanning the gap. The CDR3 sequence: CASHEGFYNEQFF. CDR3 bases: TGTGCCAGCCACGAGGGATTCTACAATGAGCAGTTCTTC.

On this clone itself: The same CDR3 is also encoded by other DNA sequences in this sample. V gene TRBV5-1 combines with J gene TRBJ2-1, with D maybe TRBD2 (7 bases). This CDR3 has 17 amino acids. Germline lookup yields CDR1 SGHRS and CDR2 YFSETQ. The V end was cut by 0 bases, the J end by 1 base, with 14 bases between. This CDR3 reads CASSLAGGGSSYNEQFF. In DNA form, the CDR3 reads TGCGCCAGCAGCTTGGCCGGGGGCGGGAGTTCCTACAATGAGCAGTTCTTC.

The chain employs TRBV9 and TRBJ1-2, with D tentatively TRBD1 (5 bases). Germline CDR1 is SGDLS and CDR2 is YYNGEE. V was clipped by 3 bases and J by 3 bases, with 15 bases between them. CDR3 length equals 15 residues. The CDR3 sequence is CASSADRKIYYGYTF. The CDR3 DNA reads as TGTGCCAGCAGCGCTGACAGAAAAATTTACTATGGCTACACCTTC. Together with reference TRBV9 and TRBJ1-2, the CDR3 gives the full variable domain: DSGVTQTPKHLITATGQRVTLRCSPRSGDLSVYWYQQSLDQGLQFLIQYYNGEERAKGNILERFSAQQFPDLHSELNLSSLELGDSALYFCASSADRKIYYGYTFGSGTRLTVV.

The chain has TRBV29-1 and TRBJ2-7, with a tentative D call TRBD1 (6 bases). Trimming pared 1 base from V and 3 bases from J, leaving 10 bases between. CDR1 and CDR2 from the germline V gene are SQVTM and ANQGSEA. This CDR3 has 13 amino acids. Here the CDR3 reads CSVEVGHVYEQYF. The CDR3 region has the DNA TGCAGCGTTGAAGTGGGACACGTCTACGAGCAGTACTTC.

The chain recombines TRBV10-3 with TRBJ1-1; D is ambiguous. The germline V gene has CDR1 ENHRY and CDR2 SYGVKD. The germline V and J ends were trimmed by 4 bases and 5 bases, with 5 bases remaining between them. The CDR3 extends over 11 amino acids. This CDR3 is CAISVGTEAFF. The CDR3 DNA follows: TGTGCCATCAGTGTAGGGACTGAAGCTTTCTTT.

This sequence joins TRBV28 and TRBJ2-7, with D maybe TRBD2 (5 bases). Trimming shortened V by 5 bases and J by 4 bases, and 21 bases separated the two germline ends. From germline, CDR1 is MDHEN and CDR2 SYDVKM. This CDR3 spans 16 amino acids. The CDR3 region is CASSTPVASFLYEQYF. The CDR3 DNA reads TGTGCCAGCAGTACGCCGGTAGCGAGCTTTTTATACGAGCAGTACTTC.

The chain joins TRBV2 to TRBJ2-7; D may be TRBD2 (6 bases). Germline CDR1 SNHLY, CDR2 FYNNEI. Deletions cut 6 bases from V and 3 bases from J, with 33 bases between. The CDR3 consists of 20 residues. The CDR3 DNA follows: TGTGCCAGCAGGGTAAAGAATGGGTGGGCCCAATCCGGGACTGGCTACGAGCAGTACTTC. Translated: CASRVKNGWAQSGTGYEQYF.

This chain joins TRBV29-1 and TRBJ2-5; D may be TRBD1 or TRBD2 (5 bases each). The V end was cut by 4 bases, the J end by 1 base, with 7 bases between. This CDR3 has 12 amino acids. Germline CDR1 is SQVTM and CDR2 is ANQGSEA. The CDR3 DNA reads TGCAGCGTTGGGGGGTTCCAAGAGACCCAGTACTTC. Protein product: CSVGGFQETQYF.

CDR3 sequence: CASSIVSGDQPQHF. CDR3 coding DNA: TGTGCCAGCAGCATCGTTTCGGGTGATCAGCCCCAGCATTTT. The V and J genes are TRBV28 and TRBJ1-5; no clear D. With 6 bases removed from V and 5 bases from J, the gap between germline ends came to 14 bases. Germline values: CDR1 MDHEN, CDR2 SYDVKM. The CDR3 spans 14 residues.

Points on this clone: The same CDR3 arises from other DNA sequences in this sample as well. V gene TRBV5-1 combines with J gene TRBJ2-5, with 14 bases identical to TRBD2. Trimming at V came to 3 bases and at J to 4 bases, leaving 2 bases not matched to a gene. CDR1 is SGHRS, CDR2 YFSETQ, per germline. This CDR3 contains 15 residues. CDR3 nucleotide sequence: TGCGCCAGCAGCTCGGGACTAGCGGGAGCAGAGACCCAGTACTTC. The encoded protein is CASSSGLAGAETQYF.

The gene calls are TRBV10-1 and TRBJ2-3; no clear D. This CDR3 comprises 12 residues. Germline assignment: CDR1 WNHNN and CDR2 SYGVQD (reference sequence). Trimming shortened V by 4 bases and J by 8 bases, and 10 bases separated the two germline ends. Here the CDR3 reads CASSGVVGTQYF. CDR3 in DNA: TGCGCCAGCAGTGGAGTTGTCGGTACGCAGTATTTT.

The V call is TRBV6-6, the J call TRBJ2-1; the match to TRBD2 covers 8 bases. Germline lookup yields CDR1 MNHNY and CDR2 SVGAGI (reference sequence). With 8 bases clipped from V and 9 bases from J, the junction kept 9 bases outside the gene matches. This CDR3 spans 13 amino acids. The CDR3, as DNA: TGTGCCAGCTCTGGGACTAGATTCCTTGAGCAGTTCTTC. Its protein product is CASSGTRFLEQFF.

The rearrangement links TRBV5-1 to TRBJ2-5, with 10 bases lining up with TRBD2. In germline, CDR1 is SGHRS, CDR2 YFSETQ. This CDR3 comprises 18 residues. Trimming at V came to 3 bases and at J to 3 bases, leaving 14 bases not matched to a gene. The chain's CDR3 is CASSSWYSGREGEETQYF. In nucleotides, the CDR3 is TGCGCCAGCAGCTCCTGGTACAGCGGGAGGGAAGGGGAAGAGACCCAGTACTTC.

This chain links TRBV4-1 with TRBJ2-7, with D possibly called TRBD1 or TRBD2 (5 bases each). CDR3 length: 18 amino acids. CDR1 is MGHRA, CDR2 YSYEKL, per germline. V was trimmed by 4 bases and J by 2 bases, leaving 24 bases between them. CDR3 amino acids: CASSRRISQEVSPYEQYF. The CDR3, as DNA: TGCGCCAGCAGCCGCAGAATATCACAGGAGGTCTCTCCCTACGAGCAGTACTTC.

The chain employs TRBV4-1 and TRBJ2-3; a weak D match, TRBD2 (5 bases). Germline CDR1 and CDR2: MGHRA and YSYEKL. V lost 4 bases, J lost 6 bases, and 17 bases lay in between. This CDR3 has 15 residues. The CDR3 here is CASSLYWPGTDTQYF. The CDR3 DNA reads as TGCGCCAGCAGCCTCTACTGGCCGGGAACCGATACGCAGTATTTT.

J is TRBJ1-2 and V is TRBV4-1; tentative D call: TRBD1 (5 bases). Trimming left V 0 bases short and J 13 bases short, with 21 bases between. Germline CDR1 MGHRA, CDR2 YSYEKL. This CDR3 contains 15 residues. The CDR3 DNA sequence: TGCGCCAGCAGCCAAGATAATCTCAATACCAGGGTTTGCACCTTC. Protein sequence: CASSQDNLNTRVCTF.

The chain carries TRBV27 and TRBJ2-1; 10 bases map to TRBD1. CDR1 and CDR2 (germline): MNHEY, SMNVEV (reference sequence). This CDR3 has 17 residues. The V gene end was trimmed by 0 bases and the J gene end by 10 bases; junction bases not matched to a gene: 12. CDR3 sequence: CASSLSRLRDRGREQFF. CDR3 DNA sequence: TGTGCCAGCAGTTTATCTAGACTCCGGGACAGGGGCAGGGAGCAGTTCTTC.

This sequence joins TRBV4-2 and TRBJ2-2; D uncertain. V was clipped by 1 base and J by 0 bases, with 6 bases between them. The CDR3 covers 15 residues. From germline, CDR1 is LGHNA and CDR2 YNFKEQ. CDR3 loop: CASSQVGANTGELFF. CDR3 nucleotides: TGTGCCAGCAGCCAAGTTGGTGCGAACACCGGGGAGCTGTTTTTT.

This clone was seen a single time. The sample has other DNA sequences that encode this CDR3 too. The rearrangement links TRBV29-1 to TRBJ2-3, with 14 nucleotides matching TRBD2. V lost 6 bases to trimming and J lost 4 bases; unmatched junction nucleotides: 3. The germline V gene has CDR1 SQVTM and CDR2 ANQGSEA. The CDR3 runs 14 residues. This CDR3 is CSVRLAGGPDTQYF. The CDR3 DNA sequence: TGCAGCGTCAGACTAGCGGGAGGGCCAGATACGCAGTATTTT.

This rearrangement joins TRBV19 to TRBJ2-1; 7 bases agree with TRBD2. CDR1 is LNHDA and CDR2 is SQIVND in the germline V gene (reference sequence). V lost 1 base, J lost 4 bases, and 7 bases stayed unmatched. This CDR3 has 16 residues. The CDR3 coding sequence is TGTGCCAGTAGTATAGGTCCGGGAGCGGGATACAATGAGCAGTTCTTC. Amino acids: CASSIGPGAGYNEQFF. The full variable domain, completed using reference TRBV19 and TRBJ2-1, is DGGITQSPKYLFRKEGQNVTLSCEQNLNHDAMYWYRQDPGQGLRLIYYSQIVNDFQKGDIAEGYSVSREKKESFPLTVTSAQKNPTAFYLCASSIGPGAGYNEQFFGPGTRLTVL.

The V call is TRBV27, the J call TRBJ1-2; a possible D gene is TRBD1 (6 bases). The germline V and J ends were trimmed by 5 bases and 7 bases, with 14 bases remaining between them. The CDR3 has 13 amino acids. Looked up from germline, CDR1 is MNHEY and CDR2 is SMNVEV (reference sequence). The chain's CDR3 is CASSRQGSGGYTF. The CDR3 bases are TGTGCCAGCAGTCGTCAGGGGAGTGGTGGCTACACCTTC.

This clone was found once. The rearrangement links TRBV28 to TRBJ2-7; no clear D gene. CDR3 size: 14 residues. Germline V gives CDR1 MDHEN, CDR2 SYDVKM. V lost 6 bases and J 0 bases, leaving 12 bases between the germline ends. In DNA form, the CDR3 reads TGTGCCAGCAGCGCCCCTGGGATCTCCTACGAGCAGTACTTC. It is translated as CASSAPGISYEQYF.

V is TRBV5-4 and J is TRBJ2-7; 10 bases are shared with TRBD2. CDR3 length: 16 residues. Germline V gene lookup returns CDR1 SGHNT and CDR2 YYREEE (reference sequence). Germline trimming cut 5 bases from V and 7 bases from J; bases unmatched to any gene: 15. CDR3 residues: CASRDQREGNIGEQYF. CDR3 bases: TGTGCCAGCAGAGATCAGCGGGAGGGGAATATAGGGGAGCAGTACTTC.

CDR3 DNA: TGCGCCAGCAGCCCATCGCAGTTTTACGAGCAGTACTTC. It translates to CASSPSQFYEQYF. The rearrangement joins TRBV4-1 to TRBJ2-7; D remains unclear. Per the germline V gene, CDR1 is MGHRA and CDR2 is YSYEKL. This CDR3 spans 13 amino acids. Trimming removed 4 bases from V and 4 bases from J, with 11 bases in between.

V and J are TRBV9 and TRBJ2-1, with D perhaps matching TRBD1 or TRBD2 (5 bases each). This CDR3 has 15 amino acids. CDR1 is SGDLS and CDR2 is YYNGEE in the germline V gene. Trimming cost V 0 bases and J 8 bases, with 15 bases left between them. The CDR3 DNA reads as TGTGCCAGCAGCGTAGTTGGGACGCCGTTCGATGAGCAGTTCTTC. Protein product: CASSVVGTPFDEQFF.